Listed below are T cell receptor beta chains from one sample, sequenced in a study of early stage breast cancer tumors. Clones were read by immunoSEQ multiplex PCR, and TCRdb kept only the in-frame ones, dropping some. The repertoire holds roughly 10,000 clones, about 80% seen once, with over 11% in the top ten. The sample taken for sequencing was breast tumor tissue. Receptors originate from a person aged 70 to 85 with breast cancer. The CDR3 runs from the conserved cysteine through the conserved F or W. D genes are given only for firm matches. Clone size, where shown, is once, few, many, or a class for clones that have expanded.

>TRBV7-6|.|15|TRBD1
CASSLVGDRDQPQHF
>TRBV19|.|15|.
CASSMSGADTGELFF
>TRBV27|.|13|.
CASSPYPGEKAFF
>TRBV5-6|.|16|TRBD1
CASSFRPDRRNNEQFF
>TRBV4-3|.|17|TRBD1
CASSQFRGQGSGNTIYF
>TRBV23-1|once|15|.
CASSQIRVGSYEQYF
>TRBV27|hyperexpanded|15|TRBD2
CASRQWAGGPYEQYF
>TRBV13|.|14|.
CASSPRGSPYEQYF
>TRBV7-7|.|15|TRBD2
CASSQGTSGNNEQFF
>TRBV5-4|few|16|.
CASSLDLRSSTDTQYF
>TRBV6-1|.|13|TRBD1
CASTAAGGYEQYF
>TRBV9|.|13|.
CASSPQGLGKQYF
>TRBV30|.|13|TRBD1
CAWSVRTGSGYTF
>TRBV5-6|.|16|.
CASSLRAGALVNEQFF
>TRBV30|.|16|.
CAWSVRIWEAGLGYTF
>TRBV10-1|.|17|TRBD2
CANSFLLSGSSYNEQFF
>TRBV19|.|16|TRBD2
CASSTGTSGRGETQYF
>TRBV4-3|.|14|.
CASSQGPGGYGYTF
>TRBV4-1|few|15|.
CASSQLVGGNQPQHF
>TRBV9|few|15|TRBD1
CASSVGTGSNTEAFF
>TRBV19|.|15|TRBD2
CASRPGLAAWDEQFF
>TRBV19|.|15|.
CASSPTQPGAYEAFF
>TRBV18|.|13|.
CASSPQGDTEAFF
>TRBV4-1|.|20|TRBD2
CASSQRDPGTSGRYTGELFF
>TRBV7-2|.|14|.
CASSLVGAGDTIYF
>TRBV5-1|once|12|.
CASSLNDYEQFF